These T cell receptor beta chains were read from a single sample in a study of T cell changes during pregnancy in multiple sclerosis. Measured with immunoSEQ multiplex PCR; TCRdb has only the in-frame clones, and not every one. The sample lists roughly 61,000 clones, roughly 94% occurring once. The sequenced sample was CD8+ T cells from peripheral blood mononuclear cells, obtained after pregnancy. The source is a female donor with multiple sclerosis, enrolled in a pregnancy study. The CDR3 runs from the conserved cysteine through the conserved F or W. D genes are given only for firm matches. Size values are once, few and many counts, or a class for expanded clones, and some rows have none.

d_call | j_call | v_call | clone_size | cdr3_aa | cdr3_nt
- | TRBJ2-2 | TRBV2 | - | CASTPAGQGGELFF | TGTGCCAGCACCCCGGCAGGGCAAGGCGGGGAGCTGTTTTTT
TRBD2 | TRBJ2-1 | TRBV2 | - | CASSDFTGGNEQFF | TGTGCCAGCAGCGACTTCACCGGGGGGAATGAGCAGTTCTTC
TRBD1 | TRBJ1-2 | TRBV7-8 | - | CASSFDRDGFNYGYTF | TGTGCCAGCAGCTTCGACAGGGACGGATTTAACTATGGCTACACCTTC
- | TRBJ2-3 | TRBV4-1 | - | CASSLLGPPSDTQYF | TGCGCCAGCAGCCTCCTAGGCCCTCCTTCAGATACGCAGTATTTT
TRBD1 | TRBJ2-1 | TRBV27 | - | CASSLSTGSSYNEQFF | TGTGCCAGCAGTTTATCGACAGGGAGCTCCTACAATGAGCAGTTCTTC
- | TRBJ2-5 | TRBV12-2 | few | CASRLAGEETQYF | TGTGCAAGTCGCTTAGCGGGAGAAGAGACCCAGTACTTC
TRBD1 | TRBJ2-7 | TRBV29-1 | - | CSVTGTGAYEQYF | TGCAGCGTAACCGGGACAGGGGCCTACGAGCAGTACTTC
TRBD1 | TRBJ2-6 | TRBV27 | once | CASSLVQGAAGANVLTF | TGTGCCAGCAGTTTGGTACAGGGGGCGGCTGGGGCCAACGTCCTGACTTTC
- | TRBJ1-2 | TRBV28 | - | CASGQRGHYGYTF | TGTGCCAGCGGACAGAGGGGTCACTATGGCTACACCTTC
TRBD2 | TRBJ2-7 | TRBV19 | - | CASSIGSGNSYEQYF | TGTGCCAGTAGTATAGGTAGCGGGAATTCCTACGAGCAGTACTTC
- | TRBJ1-2 | TRBV4-1 | - | CASSQVSSGYGYTF | TGCGCCAGCAGCCAAGTTTCCTCCGGCTATGGCTACACCTTC
- | TRBJ2-1 | TRBV5-6 | once | CASSLGQGGSYNEQFF | TGTGCCAGCAGCTTGGGGCAGGGGGGCTCCTACAATGAGCAGTTCTTC
TRBD1 | TRBJ2-1 | TRBV13 | - | CASSGGQVELYNEQFF | TGTGCCAGCAGCGGGGGACAGGTCGAACTCTACAATGAGCAGTTCTTC
TRBD2 | TRBJ2-1 | TRBV29-1 | - | CSVEISGRLVYNEQFF | TGCAGCGTTGAAATTAGCGGGAGGCTTGTATACAATGAGCAGTTCTTC
TRBD1 | TRBJ2-2 | TRBV7-9 | - | CASSGRQGAGNTGELFF | TGTGCCAGCAGCGGGCGCCAGGGGGCCGGGAACACCGGGGAGCTGTTTTTT
TRBD1 | TRBJ2-1 | TRBV7-9 | - | CASSPRQGWYNEQFF | TGTGCCAGCAGCCCCCGACAGGGTTGGTACAATGAGCAGTTCTTC
TRBD1 | TRBJ2-7 | TRBV2 | - | CASSLVGTGSRYEQYF | TGTGCCAGCAGTCTCGTCGGGACAGGTTCTCGGTACGAGCAGTACTTC
TRBD1 | TRBJ2-7 | TRBV19 | - | CASSPPGQGKREQYF | TGTGCCAGTAGCCCACCGGGACAGGGGAAGAGGGAGCAGTACTTC
TRBD2 | TRBJ2-5 | TRBV10-2 | - | CASWEGTNFNF | TGCGCCAGTTGGGAAGGGACTAACTTCAACTTC
- | TRBJ1-5 | TRBV19 | - | CASRNSNQPQHF | TGTGCCAGCCGTAATAGCAATCAGCCCCAGCATTTT
- | TRBJ2-1 | TRBV25-1 | - | CASSENLGARNEQFF | TGTGCCAGCAGTGAAAATCTAGGGGCCCGCAATGAGCAGTTCTTC
TRBD2 | TRBJ2-1 | TRBV7-3 | - | CASSYSGSNNEQFF | TGTGCCAGCAGCTATAGCGGGAGCAACAATGAGCAGTTCTTC
- | TRBJ2-7 | TRBV2 | - | CATRRGGDYEQYF | TGTGCCACAAGGAGGGGGGGTGACTACGAGCAGTACTTC
- | TRBJ1-1 | TRBV7-9 | - | CASSLSGTEAFF | TGTGCCAGCAGCTTGAGTGGCACTGAAGCTTTCTTT
TRBD2 | TRBJ2-7 | TRBV7-9 | - | CASSLEGTRGEQYF | TGTGCCAGCAGCTTAGAGGGGACTAGAGGAGAGCAGTACTTC
TRBD1 | TRBJ1-2 | TRBV19 | - | CASSSYRGISDGYTF | TGTGCCAGTAGTAGCTACAGGGGTATATCGGATGGCTACACCTTC
- | TRBJ2-3 | TRBV6-5 | - | CASSHSSGGLDTQYF | TGTGCCAGCAGCCACTCTTCCGGGGGGCTGGATACGCAGTATTTT
- | TRBJ1-4 | TRBV5-1 | - | CASSLDVATNEKLFF | TGCGCCAGCAGCTTGGACGTAGCAACTAATGAAAAACTGTTTTTT
TRBD2 | TRBJ2-2 | TRBV19 | - | CASSILAGDYTGELFF | TGTGCCAGTAGTATTCTAGCGGGAGATTACACCGGGGAGCTGTTTTTT
- | TRBJ2-7 | TRBV30 | - | CAWTPATGRYEQYF | TGTGCCTGGACACCTGCGACAGGGAGGTACGAGCAGTACTTC
- | TRBJ2-1 | TRBV27 | - | CASSFEGSSYNEQFF | TGTGCCAGCAGTTTCGAGGGTAGCTCCTACAATGAGCAGTTCTTC
- | TRBJ1-2 | TRBV5-8 | - | CASRTYHGESFGYTF | TGTGCCAGCAGAACATATCACGGGGAGTCATTTGGCTACACCTTC
TRBD2 | TRBJ2-7 | TRBV28 | - | CASSSWTSGSYEQYF | TGTGCCAGCAGTTCATGGACTAGCGGGAGTTACGAGCAGTACTTC
- | TRBJ1-1 | TRBV5-1 | - | CASSLGQGEAFF | TGCGCCAGCAGCTTAGGGCAGGGGGAAGCTTTCTTT
- | TRBJ2-1 | TRBV14 | - | CASSQITGTEQFF | TGTGCCAGCAGCCAAATTACAGGGACTGAGCAGTTCTTC
- | TRBJ2-1 | TRBV4-1 | - | CASSQDPKSPHYNEQFF | TGCGCCAGCAGCCAAGACCCTAAATCTCCCCACTACAATGAGCAGTTCTTC
TRBD2 | TRBJ2-1 | TRBV7-9 | - | CASSSTRLAGSYNEQFF | TGTGCCAGCAGCTCAACAAGACTAGCGGGATCCTACAATGAGCAGTTCTTC
TRBD2 | TRBJ2-5 | TRBV13 | - | CASSFPGGQETQYF | TGTGCCAGCAGCTTTCCCGGGGGGCAAGAGACCCAGTACTTC
- | TRBJ1-2 | TRBV7-9 | once | CASRNAGDGYTF | TGTGCCAGCAGGAACGCCGGGGATGGCTACACCTTC
TRBD1 | TRBJ2-2 | TRBV5-4 | - | CASSLGTAWGTGELFF | TGTGCCAGCAGCCTCGGGACAGCGTGGGGAACCGGGGAGCTGTTTTTT
- | TRBJ2-1 | TRBV27 | once | CASSFGSDYEQFF | TGTGCCAGCAGTTTCGGGTCGGATTATGAGCAGTTCTTC